A single sample is the source of the 26 T cell receptor beta chains below, sequenced in a study of blood T cells in healthy people across ages (dated by TCRdb to the mid-2010s). Libraries were built with 5' RACE. The instrument was an Illumina HiSeq 2500. A second PCR of about 7 to 12 cycles was performed with a sample-barcoded 5' primer and a J-beta primer mix. TCRdb redid the processing of the public reads, applying fastp at Q25 and MiXCR, and retained in-frame beta chains. Entries that share a CDR3 protein sequence are merged under the most common genes and DNA. This sample has over a million distinct CDR3 sequences in its table, and 35% to 55% of those were observed once. Jointly, the top ten make up approximately 20% of the sample. Sequenced: blood. All receptors derive from a woman in her sixties or seventies in good health.

This clonotype was found many times. CDR3 region: CASSPQNEQFF. DNA of the CDR3: TGTGCCAGCAGCCCCCAGAATGAGCAGTTCTTC. The chain combines TRBV7-9 with TRBJ2-1; D is uncertain. The V gene lost 5 bases and the J gene lost 7 bases, with 6 bases spanning the gap. The germline CDR1 and CDR2 sequences are SEHNR and FQNEAQ (reference sequence). The CDR3 length is 11 residues.

This clonotype was detected only a few times. This chain connects TRBV28 to TRBJ2-1, with D perhaps TRBD1 (6 bases). The V end was cut by 6 bases, the J end by 4 bases, with 16 bases between. The V gene's germline CDR1 is MDHEN and CDR2 SYDVKM. The CDR3 is 15 residues long. CDR3 in amino acids: CASRYRGMEYNEQFF. For the CDR3, the DNA is TGTGCCAGCAGGTATAGGGGGATGGAATACAATGAGCAGTTCTTC.

The chain combines TRBV7-2 with TRBJ2-1; no definite D call. The CDR3 spans 12 residues. CDR1 is SGHTA, CDR2 FQGNSA, per germline. V lost 5 bases, J lost 9 bases, and 11 bases lay in between. The CDR3 DNA sequence: TGTGCCAGCAGCCAGGTTTACGCTGAGCAGTTCTTC. This translates into CASSQVYAEQFF.

V gene TRBV5-1 combines with J gene TRBJ2-3; D gene unclear. The length of the CDR3 is 17 residues. Trimming pared 0 bases from V and 4 bases from J, leaving 18 bases between. Germline-derived CDR1 and CDR2 are SGHRS and YFSETQ. The CDR3 here is CASSLAPGPGRADTQYF. The CDR3 nucleotides are TGCGCCAGCAGCTTGGCCCCTGGACCCGGTCGGGCAGATACGCAGTATTTT.

In DNA, the CDR3 is TGTGCCAGCAGTTGGGGACTAAACAATGAGCAGTACTTC. Residues: CASSWGLNNEQYF. The chain couples TRBV12-3 or TRBV12-4 to TRBJ2-4; 7 positions agree with TRBD2. This CDR3 is built from 13 residues. The V segment lost 4 bases and the J segment 13 bases; nucleotides outside the gene matches: 10.

The V and J genes are TRBV3-1 and TRBJ2-3, with 9 positions matching TRBD1. V trimming: 0 bases; J trimming: 4 bases; junction bases outside the gene matches: 11. This CDR3 is built from 18 residues. In germline, CDR1 is LGHDT, CDR2 YNNKEL (reference sequence). The CDR3 DNA is TGTGCCAGCAGCCAAGATCCCACCGGGACAGGGAGGGCAGATACGCAGTATTTT. Protein product: CASSQDPTGTGRADTQYF.

This clonotype occurred a few times. The V call is TRBV10-3, the J call TRBJ2-7; D is ambiguous. Trimming took off 7 bases at V and 0 bases at J, with 16 bases between the two ends. The CDR3 is 15 residues long. Germline lookup yields CDR1 ENHRY and CDR2 SYGVKD. The CDR3 nucleotides are TGTGCCATCAAGTCTAGGGAACAATACTCCTACGAGCAGTACTTC. This codes for CAIKSREQYSYEQYF.

The chain links TRBV25-1 to TRBJ2-4; either TRBD1 or TRBD2 may fit D (6 bases each). Judging by the DNA end, TRBJ2-7 fits better; the J call may be wrong. Germline V lookup: CDR1 MGHDK, CDR2 SYGVNS. The length of the CDR3 is 14 residues. The CDR3 loop is CASRGIGGTYEQYF. Here the CDR3 DNA reads TGTGCCAGCAGGGGGATCGGGGGCACCTACGAGCAGTACTTC.

This chain uses TRBV11-1 with TRBJ2-1, with 14 bases aligning to TRBD2. The CDR3 is 21 residues long. The V gene's germline CDR1 is SGHAT and CDR2 FQDESV (reference sequence). Trimming cost V 7 bases and J 5 bases; bases outside gene matches: 22. The CDR3 here is CASIEIDPGLAGDRVHNEQFF. CDR3 nucleotide sequence: TGTGCCAGCATCGAAATCGACCCGGGACTAGCGGGAGATCGGGTCCACAATGAGCAGTTCTTC.

In this sample, this clonotype turned up a few times. The chain recombines TRBV28 with TRBJ2-7; D perhaps matches TRBD2 (6 bases). The germline CDR1 and CDR2 sequences are MDHEN and SYDVKM. CDR3 size: 15 residues. V gave up 5 bases and J gave up 2 bases, with 16 bases separating them. CDR3 in amino acids: CASSPTLALPYEQYF. The CDR3 nucleotides read TGTGCCAGCAGTCCTACACTAGCCCTCCCCTACGAGCAGTACTTC.

A note on this clonotype: The junction differs from germline at one of its ends, possibly a read error. The V call is TRBV5-8, the J call TRBJ2-3; D gene uncertain. The V gene's germline CDR1 is SGHTS and CDR2 YDEGEE. There are 12 residues in the CDR3. CDR3 region: CASSLGSYTKYF. The CDR3 DNA follows: TGTGCCAGCAGCTTGGGCTCGTATACGAAGTATTTT.

The chain employs TRBV4-1 and TRBJ2-7, with D unclear. The CDR3 length is 18 residues. The V end lost 0 bases, the J end lost 3 bases, and 21 bases lay between the germline ends. Germline V lookup: CDR1 MGHRA, CDR2 YSYEKL. This CDR3 reads CASSQDPSGETYNYEQYF. CDR3 bases: TGCGCCAGCAGCCAAGACCCTAGTGGCGAAACCTACAACTACGAGCAGTACTTC.

The chain couples TRBV10-1 to TRBJ2-1, with TRBD2 matching 13 bases. J was trimmed by 8 bases and V by 6 bases; bases with no gene match: 7. CDR1 WNHNN and CDR2 SYGVQD come from the germline V gene (reference sequence). This CDR3 has 15 amino acids. The CDR3 nucleotides read TGCGCCAGCAGCCAGCGGACTAGCGGGAGTGATGAGCAGTTCTTC. As protein: CASSQRTSGSDEQFF.

About this clonotype: This likely comes from a read error, as the CDR3 has no conserved phenylalanine or tryptophan at its end. The chain is built from TRBV28 and TRBJ2-1, with 8 bases fitting TRBD2. This CDR3 is built from 15 residues. Germline V gene lookup returns CDR1 MDHEN and CDR2 SYDVKM. Trimming took 11 bases from V and 2 from J; bases not matched to a gene: 11. CDR3 residues: CAGTPAGATYNEQFV. CDR3 bases: TGTGCCGGAACCCCAGCGGGAGCCACCTACAATGAGCAGTTCGTC.

Details on this clonotype: A junction end diverges from the germline sequence, so it may reflect a read error. The chain uses TRBV5-1 and TRBJ2-1; tentative D call: TRBD2 (5 bases). Germline values: CDR1 SGHRS, CDR2 YFSETQ. The length of the CDR3 is 12 residues. CDR3: CTSSLVPGEQFF. The CDR3 nucleotides read TGCACCAGCAGCTTGGTCCCGGGGGAGCAGTTCTTC.

The V and J genes are TRBV19 and TRBJ1-5; the D is unclear. Germline V gives CDR1 LNHDA, CDR2 SQIVND (reference sequence). The CDR3 sequence is 15 residues long. V lost 2 bases and J 1 base, leaving 9 bases between the germline ends. The CDR3, as DNA: TGTGCCAGTAGTATACGAGGAGGGAGCAATCAGCCCCAGCATTTT. Amino acid sequence: CASSIRGGSNQPQHF.

V usage is TRBV7-2 and J usage is TRBJ2-2, with D maybe TRBD2 (7 bases). This CDR3 has 14 amino acids. Trimming removed 1 base at V and 9 bases at J, with 12 bases between. Germline V gene lookup returns CDR1 SGHTA and CDR2 FQGNSA. The CDR3 is CASSLEGGFWELFF. The DNA of the CDR3 is TGTGCCAGCAGCTTAGAGGGGGGGTTTTGGGAGCTGTTTTTT.

The chain links TRBV9 to TRBJ1-4; D is uncertain. Germline V lookup: CDR1 SGDLS, CDR2 YYNGEE. There are 15 residues in the CDR3. The V end was cut by 1 base, the J end by 8 bases, with 15 bases between. The CDR3 sequence: CASSVSPGLVEKLFF. The CDR3 DNA sequence: TGTGCCAGCAGCGTATCCCCCGGTTTGGTCGAAAAACTGTTTTTT. Based on the CDR3 plus reference TRBV9 and TRBJ1-4, the full variable domain is DSGVTQTPKHLITATGQRVTLRCSPRSGDLSVYWYQQSLDQGLQFLIQYYNGEERAKGNILERFSAQQFPDLHSELNLSSLELGDSALYFCASSVSPGLVEKLFFGSGTQLSVL.

The chain is built from TRBV5-1 and TRBJ2-1; 7 bases map to TRBD1. CDR1 is SGHRS, CDR2 YFSETQ, per germline. V trimming: 4 bases; J trimming: 6 bases; junction bases outside the gene matches: 10. The CDR3 is 15 residues long. The CDR3 here is CASSPLTGFGNEQFF. The CDR3 DNA reads as TGCGCCAGCAGCCCGTTGACAGGGTTCGGCAATGAGCAGTTCTTC.

The chain employs TRBV11-2 and TRBJ1-1; 7 bases match TRBD1. CDR1 SGHAT and CDR2 FQNNGV come from the germline V gene. The CDR3 extends over 17 amino acids. J gave up 3 bases and V 0 bases, and 10 bases lay outside the gene matches. In DNA form, the CDR3 reads TGTGCCAGCAGCTTAGATCCCCGGGACAGCCTGGACACTGAAGCTTTCTTT. It encodes CASSLDPRDSLDTEAFF.

This clonotype was detected only once. V is TRBV6-1 and J is TRBJ2-5; TRBD1 aligns across 7 bases. Gene TRBJ2-7 matches the end of the DNA better, so the J call may be wrong. The CDR3 has 13 residues. Germline V CDR1 and CDR2: MNHNS, SASEGT. In DNA form, the CDR3 reads TGTGCCAGCAAACAGGGGCGTCTACCCGAGCAGTACTTC. It specifies CASKQGRLPEQYF.

This clonotype was detected a few times. The V and J genes are TRBV29-1 and TRBJ1-2; 7 bases map to TRBD1. CDR3 length: 13 residues. Losses at the gene ends were 7 bases for V and 8 bases for J; bases not matched to a gene: 13. The germline CDR1 and CDR2 sequences are SQVTM and ANQGSEA. The CDR3 region is CSGEDRERGGYTF. CDR3 nucleotides: TGCAGCGGGGAAGACAGGGAACGCGGCGGCTACACCTTC.

The chain has TRBV5-1 and TRBJ2-7; 8 bases agree with TRBD1. The CDR3 length is 15 residues. Trimming removed 0 bases from V and 2 bases from J; junction bases left unmatched: 4. From germline, CDR1 is SGHRS and CDR2 YFSETQ. Here the CDR3 reads CASSLGTGLPYEQYF. In nucleotides, the CDR3 is TGCGCCAGCAGCTTGGGGACAGGGCTGCCCTACGAGCAGTACTTC.

The sample holds one count of this clonotype. V and J are TRBV6-5 and TRBJ1-5; no clear D. The CDR3 extends over 12 amino acids. V was pared by 4 bases and J by 6 bases, with 7 bases between. Germline CDR1 and CDR2: MNHEY and SVGAGI. As DNA, the CDR3 is TGTGCCAGCAGTTCCACCAGTCAGCCCCAGCATTTT. This sequence encodes CASSSTSQPQHF.

The chain combines TRBV20-1 with TRBJ1-2; TRBD1 might be the D (5 bases). The CDR3 runs 14 residues. The V end lost 1 base, the J end lost 3 bases, and 12 bases lay between the germline ends. Germline CDR1 DFQATT, CDR2 SNEGSKA (reference sequence). CDR3 bases: TGCAGTGCTAGAGGACGGGGGGGTTACTATGGCTACACCTTC. Translating it yields CSARGRGGYYGYTF.

This rearrangement joins TRBV11-2 to TRBJ2-3, with 11 nucleotides matching TRBD2. CDR3 length equals 16 residues. Looked up from germline, CDR1 is SGHAT and CDR2 is FQNNGV. J lost 3 bases, V lost 3 bases, and 5 bases had no gene match. In DNA, the CDR3 is TGTGCCAGCAGCTTTAATCCTAGCGGGAGGACAGATACGCAGTATTTT. Its translation: CASSFNPSGRTDTQYF.